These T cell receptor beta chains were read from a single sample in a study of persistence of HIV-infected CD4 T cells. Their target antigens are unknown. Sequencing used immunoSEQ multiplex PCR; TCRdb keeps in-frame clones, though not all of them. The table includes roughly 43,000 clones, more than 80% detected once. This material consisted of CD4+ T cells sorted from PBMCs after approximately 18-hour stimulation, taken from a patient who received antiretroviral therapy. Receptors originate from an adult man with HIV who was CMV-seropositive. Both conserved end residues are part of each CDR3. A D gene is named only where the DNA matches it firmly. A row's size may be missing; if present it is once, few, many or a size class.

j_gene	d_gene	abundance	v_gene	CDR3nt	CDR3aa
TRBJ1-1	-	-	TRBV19	TGTGCCAGTAGTATCTCCGGGTTGAAAGCTTTCTTT	CASSISGLKAFF
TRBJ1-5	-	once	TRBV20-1	TGCAGTGCTAGAGTTGGGACTTCCCAGCATTTT	CSARVGTSQHF
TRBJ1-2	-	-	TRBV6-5	TGTGCCAGCAGTTACTCCCTCCAGGGGACTGGCTACACCTTC	CASSYSLQGTGYTF
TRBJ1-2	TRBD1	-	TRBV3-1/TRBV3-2	TGTGCCAGCAGCCAGCACGGGACAGGGGGATCCTATGGCTACACCTTC	CASSQHGTGGSYGYTF
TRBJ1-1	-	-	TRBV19	TGTGCCAGTAGTATCTGGACTGAAGCTTTCTTT	CASSIWTEAFF
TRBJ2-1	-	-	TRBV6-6	TGTGCCAGCAGTTCCAGGGGGGGGCAGATCAATGAGCAGTTCTTC	CASSSRGGQINEQFF
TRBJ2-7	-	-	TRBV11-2	TGTGCCAGCAGCTTAGAGGGGCGGGGTTCCTACGAGCAGTACTTC	CASSLEGRGSYEQYF
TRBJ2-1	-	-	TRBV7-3	TGTGCCAGCAGAAAAGGGGGGAGTTACAATGAGCAGTTCTTC	CASRKGGSYNEQFF
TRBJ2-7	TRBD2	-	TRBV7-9	TGTGCCAGCAGCTCTGCGGGGGGGATTTACGAGCAGTACTTC	CASSSAGGIYEQYF
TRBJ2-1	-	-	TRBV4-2	TGTGCCAGCAGCCGAGCGGGTGGTGAGCAGTTCTTC	CASSRAGGEQFF
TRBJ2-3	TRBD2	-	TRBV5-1	TGCGCCAGCAACAAACTACTTAGCGGGGTGGCCACAGATACGCAGTATTTT	CASNKLLSGVATDTQYF
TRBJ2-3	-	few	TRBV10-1	TGCGCCCCACGGGGTAAAACAGATACGCAGTATTTT	CAPRGKTDTQYF
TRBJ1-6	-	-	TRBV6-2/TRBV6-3	TGTGCCAGCAGTGCAAAGGGACAAAATAATTCACCCCTCCACTTT	CASSAKGQNNSPLHF
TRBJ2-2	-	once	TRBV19	TGTGCCAGTAGTATTTGGGGCAGGGACACCGGGGAGCTGTTTTTT	CASSIWGRDTGELFF
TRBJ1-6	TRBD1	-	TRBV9	TGTGCCAGCAGCTCCCAGGGGGCCTCCTATAATTCACCCCTCCACTTT	CASSSQGASYNSPLHF
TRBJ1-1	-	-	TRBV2	TGTGCCAGCAGTGAAGCCCAGGGAAAAGCTTTCTTT	CASSEAQGKAFF
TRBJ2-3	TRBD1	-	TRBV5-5	TGTGCCAGCAGTTTGGCATACTTAGGGACAGGGGTGTCTTATACGCAGTATTTT	CASSLAYLGTGVSYTQYF
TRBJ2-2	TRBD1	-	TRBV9	TGTGCCAGCAGCGCCGGACAGGGGAACACCGGGGAGCTGTTTTTT	CASSAGQGNTGELFF
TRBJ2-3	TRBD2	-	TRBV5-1	TGCGCCAGCAGCTTGGGGGCGGGGGGGAGCCCCGGAGGCACAGATACGCAGTATTTT	CASSLGAGGSPGGTDTQYF
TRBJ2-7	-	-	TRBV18	TGTGCCAGCTCTGTACTAGAGACCTACGAGCAGTACTTC	CASSVLETYEQYF
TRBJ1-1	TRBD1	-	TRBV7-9	TGTGCCAGCAGCTTGGGAACAGGGGGCGCGACGGGCACTGAAGCTTTCTTT	CASSLGTGGATGTEAFF
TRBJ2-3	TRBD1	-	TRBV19	TGTGCCAGTAGCGACAGGGGGGTAACAGATACGCAGTATTTT	CASSDRGVTDTQYF
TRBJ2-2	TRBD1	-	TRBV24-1	TGTGCCACCAGTGAGTCCGGGACAGGGAACACCGGGGAGCTGTTTTTT	CATSESGTGNTGELFF
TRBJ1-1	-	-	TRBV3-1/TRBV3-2	TGTGCCAGCAGCCAAGCACGGAACACTGAAGCTTTCTTT	CASSQARNTEAFF
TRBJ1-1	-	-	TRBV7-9	TGTGCCAGCAGCTCCCAGGGAAGGACTGAAGCTTTCTTT	CASSSQGRTEAFF
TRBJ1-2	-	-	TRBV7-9	TGTGCCAGCAGCTTGGCAGACCGGGGCCACTATGGCTACACCTTC	CASSLADRGHYGYTF
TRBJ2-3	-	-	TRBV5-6	TGTGCCAGCAGCTTCGCCATAAGGACAGATACGCAGTATTTT	CASSFAIRTDTQYF
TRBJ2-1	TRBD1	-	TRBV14	TGTGCCAGCAGCCCATGGGACAGGGGACGTGGGAGCTCCTACAATGAGCAGTTCTTC	CASSPWDRGRGSSYNEQFF
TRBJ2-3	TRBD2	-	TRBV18	TGTGCCAGCTCACCCTGGACTAGCGGGGGGGCTACAGATACGCAGTATTTT	CASSPWTSGGATDTQYF
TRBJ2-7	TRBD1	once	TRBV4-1	TGCGCCAGCAGCCAAGATCGGCAGGGGGCAATCTACGAGCAGTACTTC	CASSQDRQGAIYEQYF
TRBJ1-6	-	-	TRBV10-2	TGCGCCAGCAGTGAGTTGTTGAGCGAATCACCCCTCCACTTT	CASSELLSESPLHF
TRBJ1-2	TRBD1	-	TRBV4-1	TGCGCCAGCAGCCAAGACTCGGACAGGGCCTATGGCTACACCTTC	CASSQDSDRAYGYTF
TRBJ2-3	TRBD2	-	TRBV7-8	TGTGCCAGCAGCCCGGGTTTGCTAGCGGGGGGGGATACGCAGTATTTT	CASSPGLLAGGDTQYF
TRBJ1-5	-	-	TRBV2	TGTGCCAGCAGCTCCGAGGGCGGGGGATTCAATCAGCCCCAGCATTTT	CASSSEGGGFNQPQHF
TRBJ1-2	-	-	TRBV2	TGTGCCAGCAGTGAAAGAGGTTCTAACTATGGCTACACCTTC	CASSERGSNYGYTF
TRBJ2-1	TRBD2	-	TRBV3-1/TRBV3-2	TGTGCCAGCAGCCAAGGACTAGCGGGGGGGCCTGGCTCCTACAATGAGCAGTTCTTC	CASSQGLAGGPGSYNEQFF
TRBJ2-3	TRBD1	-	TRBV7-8	TGTGCCAGCAGCCCCAAAACAGGGGCGGTCACAGATACGCAGTATTTT	CASSPKTGAVTDTQYF
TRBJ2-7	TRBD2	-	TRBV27	TGTGCCAGCAGTTTCGGGGGGGCCCGGACGGATTCCTACGAGCAGTACTTC	CASSFGGARTDSYEQYF
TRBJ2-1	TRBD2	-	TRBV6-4	TGTGCCAGCAGTGTAGGACTAGGAGTGACGCGTGAGCAGTTCTTC	CASSVGLGVTREQFF
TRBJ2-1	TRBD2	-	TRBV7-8	TGTGCCAGCAGCTTACTAGCGGGCCCCCTTGGCAATGAGCAGTTCTTC	CASSLLAGPLGNEQFF
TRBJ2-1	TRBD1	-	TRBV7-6	TGTGCCAGCAGCTTAGCCCCACGACAGGGCAATGAGCAGTTCTTC	CASSLAPRQGNEQFF
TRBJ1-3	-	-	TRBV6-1	TGTGCCAGCAGTGAGTTTCGGGGGAGAAACACCATATATTTT	CASSEFRGRNTIYF
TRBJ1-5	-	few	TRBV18	TGTGCCAGCTCACCCAACTTTGGGGCGGAACAGCCCCAGCATTTT	CASSPNFGAEQPQHF
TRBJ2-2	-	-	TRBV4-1	TGCGCCAGCAGCCAAACCAAAACGGGGGATACTAACACCGGGGAGCTGTTTTTT	CASSQTKTGDTNTGELFF
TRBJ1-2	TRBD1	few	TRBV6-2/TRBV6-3	TGTGCCAGCAGTGTCTCGGGACAGGGTAATGGCTACACCTTC	CASSVSGQGNGYTF
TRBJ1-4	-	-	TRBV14	TGTGCCAGCAGCCAAGTTGAGGAGGTGGTATGGATTGCAACTAATGAAAAACTGTTTTTT	CASSQVEEVVWIATNEKLFF
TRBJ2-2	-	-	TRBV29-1	TGCAGCGCCCTGAGGAAGGTCGGGGAGCTGTTTTTT	CSALRKVGELFF
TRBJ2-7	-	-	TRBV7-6	TGTGCCAGCAGCCTCAATAGGGGGGGCGCATACGAGCAGTACTTC	CASSLNRGGAYEQYF
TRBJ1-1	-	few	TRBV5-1	TGCGCCAGCAGCATTCAGGGCGGGATGAACACTGAAGCTTTCTTT	CASSIQGGMNTEAFF
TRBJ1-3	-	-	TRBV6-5	TGTGCCAGCAGTCCCCTCTCCAGTACAGGAAACACCATATATTTT	CASSPLSSTGNTIYF
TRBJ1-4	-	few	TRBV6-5	TGTGCCAGCAGTTTCGGAGATTTGGGTGAAAAACTGTTTTTT	CASSFGDLGEKLFF
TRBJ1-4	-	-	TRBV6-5	TGTGCCAGCAGGTTCAGACTTAATGAAAAACTGTTTTTT	CASRFRLNEKLFF
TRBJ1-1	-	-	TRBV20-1	TGCAGTGGGGGGACGAACACTGAAGCTTTCTTT	CSGGTNTEAFF